The present T cell receptor (beta chain) was sequenced within a study of memory CD8 T cells in hepatitis C reinfection. Time point of the sample: peak reinfection, 3 to 8 weeks after reinfection detection. No in vitro expansion preceded TCR sequencing of the sorted cells. Total naive CD8 T cells were sorted as viable CD3+ CD8+ CD45RO- cells from a couple of donors. Sequencing was performed with immunoSEQ multiplex PCR; in TCRdb, only in-frame clones are kept and a portion is missing. Of 35,000 to 50,000 clones in the sample, around 89% were seen once. The germline V gene encodes CDR1 MNHEY and CDR2 SMNVEV (reference sequence). Trimming removed 4 bases at V and 2 bases at J, with 3 bases between. The CDR3 has 11 amino acids.

The source is a young man with hepatitis C virus infection. This chain links TRBV27 with TRBJ2-7; D remains unclear. What was sequenced was naive CD8+ T cells sorted from blood. DNA for the CDR3: TGTGCCAGCAGTTCCACCTACGAGCAGTACTTC. It is translated as CASSSTYEQYF.